This is a list of T cell receptor beta chains from one sample in a study of cytomegalovirus exposure and HLA in healthy donors. Assay used: immunoSEQ multiplex PCR; TCRdb lists only in-frame clones, some missing. The sample includes about 280,000 clones, around 86% of them seen just once. The sequencing input was PBMCs. These receptors were taken from a woman under 30 in good health and CMV-seronegative. Both conserved end residues are part of each CDR3. Each record gives: clone size, J gene, V gene, D gene, CDR3 DNA, CDR3 protein. A D gene is named only where the DNA matches it firmly. The listing skips clone size in some rows; elsewhere it reads once, few, many or a size class.

abundance: -
j_gene: TRBJ1-1
v_gene: TRBV7-2
d_gene: -
CDR3nt: TGTGCCAGCAGCTTCCACCAGAACTATGAAGCTTTCTTT
CDR3aa: CASSFHQNYEAFF

abundance: -
j_gene: TRBJ2-7
v_gene: TRBV7-8
d_gene: -
CDR3nt: TGTGCCAGCAGCCAATATCCCCGGGACTCCTTGGACGAGCAGTACTTC
CDR3aa: CASSQYPRDSLDEQYF

abundance: -
j_gene: TRBJ1-5
v_gene: TRBV30
d_gene: TRBD1
CDR3nt: TGTGCCTGGAGTAACGGACAGGGGAATCAGCCCCAGCATTTT
CDR3aa: CAWSNGQGNQPQHF

abundance: -
j_gene: TRBJ1-1
v_gene: TRBV6-1
d_gene: -
CDR3nt: TGTGCCAGCAGTGTATCGACTGAGAACACTGAAGCTTTCTTT
CDR3aa: CASSVSTENTEAFF

abundance: -
j_gene: TRBJ1-1
v_gene: TRBV11-3
d_gene: -
CDR3nt: TGTGCCAGCAGCTTAGGTGCCGGAGACACTGAAGCTTTCTTT
CDR3aa: CASSLGAGDTEAFF

abundance: -
j_gene: TRBJ2-7
v_gene: TRBV19
d_gene: TRBD2
CDR3nt: TGTGCCAGTAGTATAGGTACGGTAGCGGGAGCTCGCGAGCAGTACTTC
CDR3aa: CASSIGTVAGAREQYF

abundance: -
j_gene: TRBJ1-2
v_gene: TRBV15
d_gene: -
CDR3nt: TGTGCCACCAGTTCAGGGGCGGACTATGGCTACACCTTC
CDR3aa: CATSSGADYGYTF

abundance: -
j_gene: TRBJ1-4
v_gene: TRBV4-1
d_gene: -
CDR3nt: TGCGCCAGCAGCCATGGACAGTCGAAGGGCACTAATGAAAAACTGTTTTTT
CDR3aa: CASSHGQSKGTNEKLFF

abundance: -
j_gene: TRBJ2-7
v_gene: TRBV5-8
d_gene: TRBD1
CDR3nt: TGTGCCAGCAGCTACGGGACAGCGGCAACCCACTCCTACGAGCAGTACTTC
CDR3aa: CASSYGTAATHSYEQYF

abundance: once
j_gene: TRBJ2-7
v_gene: TRBV11-2
d_gene: TRBD1
CDR3nt: TGTGCCAGCAGCCTCATGACAGGGGACTACGAGCAGTACTTC
CDR3aa: CASSLMTGDYEQYF

abundance: -
j_gene: TRBJ1-5
v_gene: TRBV6-6
d_gene: -
CDR3nt: TGTGCCACCGATTTGGGTACTAGGCTGGGGATACAGCCCCAGCATTTT
CDR3aa: CATDLGTRLGIQPQHF

abundance: -
j_gene: TRBJ1-3
v_gene: TRBV5-6
d_gene: TRBD1
CDR3nt: TGTGCCAGCAGCCCGGGACAGGGTTTCGGAAACACCATATATTTT
CDR3aa: CASSPGQGFGNTIYF

abundance: few
j_gene: TRBJ1-2
v_gene: TRBV21-1
d_gene: -
CDR3nt: TGTGCCAGCAGAAATGGGGCGTCGGGCTACACCTTC
CDR3aa: CASRNGASGYTF

abundance: few
j_gene: TRBJ2-2
v_gene: TRBV10-1
d_gene: -
CDR3nt: TGCGCCAGCAGTGAGGGCAGGGCCGTGAGCGGGGAGCTGTTTTTT
CDR3aa: CASSEGRAVSGELFF

abundance: -
j_gene: TRBJ1-1
v_gene: TRBV29-1
d_gene: TRBD1
CDR3nt: TGCAGCGTGAACAGGGGCTGGACTGAAGCTTTCTTT
CDR3aa: CSVNRGWTEAFF

abundance: -
j_gene: TRBJ1-2
v_gene: TRBV28
d_gene: -
CDR3nt: TGTGCCAGCAGGGAGGACAGCTATGGCTACACCTTC
CDR3aa: CASREDSYGYTF

abundance: -
j_gene: TRBJ2-1
v_gene: TRBV20-1
d_gene: -
CDR3nt: TGCAGTGACGGTCTTGAGCAGTTCTTC
CDR3aa: CSDGLEQFF

abundance: -
j_gene: TRBJ2-3
v_gene: TRBV5-1
d_gene: TRBD2
CDR3nt: TGCGCCAGCAGCCTGGGACTAGCGGGAAACACAGATACGCAGTATTTT
CDR3aa: CASSLGLAGNTDTQYF

abundance: -
j_gene: TRBJ1-6
v_gene: TRBV2
d_gene: TRBD1
CDR3nt: TGTGCCAGCAGAGGACAGGGTCCAAGCTCCTATAATTCACCCCTCCACTTT
CDR3aa: CASRGQGPSSYNSPLHF

abundance: -
j_gene: TRBJ2-3
v_gene: TRBV10-3
d_gene: TRBD2
CDR3nt: TGTGCCATCAGAACTAGCGGGGGGAGCACAGATACGCAGTATTTT
CDR3aa: CAIRTSGGSTDTQYF

abundance: -
j_gene: TRBJ1-5
v_gene: TRBV6-5
d_gene: TRBD1
CDR3nt: TGTGCCAGCAGAAGACAGGGGCCAGAAGGGCCCCAGCATTTT
CDR3aa: CASRRQGPEGPQHF

abundance: few
j_gene: TRBJ1-2
v_gene: TRBV21-1
d_gene: -
CDR3nt: TGTGCCAGCAGCAAGCCCTTCCTACGGGGGAACTATGGCTACACCTTC
CDR3aa: CASSKPFLRGNYGYTF

abundance: -
j_gene: TRBJ2-3
v_gene: TRBV4-3
d_gene: TRBD2
CDR3nt: TGCGCCAGCAGCCAAGATGGGGCGGGGGACACAGATACGCAGTATTTT
CDR3aa: CASSQDGAGDTDTQYF

abundance: few
j_gene: TRBJ1-5
v_gene: TRBV7-9
d_gene: TRBD1
CDR3nt: TGTGCCAGCAGCTTGTGGCAAACAGGGGGCAATCAGCCCCAGCATTTT
CDR3aa: CASSLWQTGGNQPQHF

abundance: -
j_gene: TRBJ2-7
v_gene: TRBV27
d_gene: -
CDR3nt: TGTGCCAGCAGTTTAGCGGTTAGCTCCTACGAGCAGTACTTC
CDR3aa: CASSLAVSSYEQYF

abundance: -
j_gene: TRBJ2-7
v_gene: TRBV5-6
d_gene: TRBD1
CDR3nt: TGTGCCAGCAGTCAGGGACAGGGGCGTAATCACGAGCAGTACTTC
CDR3aa: CASSQGQGRNHEQYF

abundance: few
j_gene: TRBJ1-2
v_gene: TRBV4-1
d_gene: -
CDR3nt: TGCGCCAGCAGCCAAAACCGGCGGGGTGACGAGGGCTACACCTTC
CDR3aa: CASSQNRRGDEGYTF

abundance: -
j_gene: TRBJ2-2
v_gene: TRBV27
d_gene: TRBD2
CDR3nt: TGTGCCAGCAGTCCAGTTCGGTCTAGCGGGGGCCGGACGACCGGGGAGCTGTTTTTT
CDR3aa: CASSPVRSSGGRTTGELFF

abundance: -
j_gene: TRBJ2-5
v_gene: TRBV5-1
d_gene: TRBD2
CDR3nt: TGCGCCAGCAGCTCCGATACTAGCGGGAGAGGAGAGACCCAGTACTTC
CDR3aa: CASSSDTSGRGETQYF

abundance: -
j_gene: TRBJ2-2
v_gene: TRBV5-4
d_gene: TRBD1
CDR3nt: TGTGCCAGCAGCTTACCTTTGGGACAGGGGGCACGAGTCACCGGGGAGCTGTTTTTT
CDR3aa: CASSLPLGQGARVTGELFF

abundance: -
j_gene: TRBJ2-7
v_gene: TRBV7-2
d_gene: -
CDR3nt: TGTGCCAGCAGCTTAGGGGGGGTAGCGACCGAGCAGTACTTC
CDR3aa: CASSLGGVATEQYF

abundance: -
j_gene: TRBJ1-6
v_gene: TRBV7-9
d_gene: TRBD1
CDR3nt: TGTGCCAGCAGCTCCGCCGGGACAGGTAGTTCCTCACCCCTCCACTTT
CDR3aa: CASSSAGTGSSSPLHF

abundance: -
j_gene: TRBJ1-1
v_gene: TRBV7-6
d_gene: -
CDR3nt: TGTGCCAGCAGCTTAGAGGTCGGGGATTTGAACACTGAAGCTTTCTTT
CDR3aa: CASSLEVGDLNTEAFF

abundance: -
j_gene: TRBJ2-3
v_gene: TRBV9
d_gene: TRBD2
CDR3nt: TGTGCCAGCAGCGTAGGAGGTGGCGGGGGGGCGACAGATACGCAGTATTTT
CDR3aa: CASSVGGGGGATDTQYF

abundance: -
j_gene: TRBJ1-2
v_gene: TRBV7-3
d_gene: TRBD1
CDR3nt: TGTGCCAGCAGCTTGACAGGGTCCAATAACTATGGCTACACCTTC
CDR3aa: CASSLTGSNNYGYTF

abundance: -
j_gene: TRBJ2-7
v_gene: TRBV13
d_gene: TRBD1
CDR3nt: TGTGCCAGCAGCGTCGGACAGGGGCCATCCTACGAGCAGTACTTC
CDR3aa: CASSVGQGPSYEQYF

abundance: -
j_gene: TRBJ2-3
v_gene: TRBV6-5
d_gene: -
CDR3nt: TGTGCCAGCAGCTTCAGGGGATCTACAAATACGCAGTATTTT
CDR3aa: CASSFRGSTNTQYF

abundance: -
j_gene: TRBJ1-2
v_gene: TRBV5-4
d_gene: -
CDR3nt: TGTGCCAGCAGCTTTCGGGGAAACTATGGCTACACCTTC
CDR3aa: CASSFRGNYGYTF

abundance: -
j_gene: TRBJ2-1
v_gene: TRBV27
d_gene: -
CDR3nt: TGTGCCAGCACAGCGCTCCCTGGTAAGGACAATGAGCAGTTCTTC
CDR3aa: CASTALPGKDNEQFF

abundance: -
j_gene: TRBJ1-2
v_gene: TRBV7-3
d_gene: TRBD1
CDR3nt: TGTGCCAGCAGCCCCCAGGGGGGACCAGAGGTGTATGGCTACACCTTC
CDR3aa: CASSPQGGPEVYGYTF

abundance: -
j_gene: TRBJ2-7
v_gene: TRBV28
d_gene: TRBD1
CDR3nt: TGTGCCAGCAGTTTGACGACAGGGACCAACGAGCAGTACTTC
CDR3aa: CASSLTTGTNEQYF

abundance: -
j_gene: TRBJ2-7
v_gene: TRBV11-2
d_gene: TRBD2
CDR3nt: TGTGCCAGCAGGTGGACTAGCGGGAGTACTTCGGCCGAGCAGTACTTC
CDR3aa: CASRWTSGSTSAEQYF

abundance: -
j_gene: TRBJ2-2
v_gene: TRBV18
d_gene: -
CDR3nt: TGTGCCAGCTCACCACCGACCGGGGGGAACACCGGGGAGCTGTTTTTT
CDR3aa: CASSPPTGGNTGELFF